This T cell receptor (beta chain) was sequenced for a study of blood T cell repertoires in COVID-19 (dated by TCRdb to 2020 to 2022). For context, the study as a whole: The collaborator samples originated in the United States, Italy and Spain and spanned the acute and convalescent phases of COVID-19. The samples were drawn from two sources: the first 160 participants of the ongoing ImmuneRACE study, and some 1,300 subjects contributed by 6 global collaborators. The prospective study material was composed of cDNA or gDNA derived from T cells, B-cell-depleted T cells, or PBMCs. HLA class I and class II types, where available, came from metadata supplied by the sample provider rather than from assay-based typing. Deeply sampled blood TCRbeta repertoires from subjects exposed to, actively infected with, or recovered from COVID-19 were included in the dataset. A freely available public database, intended as a resource for researchers studying the immune response to SARS-CoV-2, is where the repertoires were released. Nearly every sample came with metadata listing a de-identified subject ID, COVID-19 status, age in years and sex.

CDR3 length: 13 amino acids, cysteine to phenylalanine. Just CDR3 DNA is preserved here, 39 bases in frame from base 1. Based on the germline V gene (reference sequence), the CDR1 and CDR2 sequences are SGHAT and FQDESV. Relative to germline, V is 3 bases shorter and J is 8 bases shorter, with 13 bases between their ends. Each collaborating institution followed its own protocols to collect whole blood in K2EDTA tubes. For TCRbeta analysis, collaborators shipped samples in one of three forms: frozen whole blood, isolated PBMCs, or DNA extracted from either of those sample types. In the case of this clone: Its antigen is currently not known. There are no base qualities to consult, and no much larger clone falls within one base.

TCRbeta CDR3 regions were amplified from genomic DNA using the immunoSEQ Assay, a bias-controlled multiplex PCR. Per the authors' processing: The number of nucleated cells in each sample was estimated by amplification of reference gene primers within the assay. Sequence reads were collapsed and filtered to measure the absolute abundance of every unique TCRbeta CDR3 rearrangement. For each sample, productive Simpson clonality was calculated as the square root of Simpson's diversity index across productive rearrangements. Sourced from immuneACCESS, this table was stored by TCRdb with only in-frame sequences that have V and J called. A share of the clones is absent; for the studies checked, an unresolved V gene accounts for under half, and the remainder has no known explanation. V and J calls and clone size follow that table, whereas D and trimming were derived from the DNA. Recorded for this sample are about 260,000 clones; 80% to 90% of them occurred a single time. Together, the top ten hold roughly 3.3% of the sample.

The research as a whole found: How much clinical and demographic metadata was included differed by source and by participant, and the metadata was provided uncurated.

The sample comprised peripheral blood. Rearrangement joined TRBV11-1 to TRBJ1-1; the D segment could be TRBD1, given 6 matching bases. This receptor was identified in a woman in her 40s with acute or convalescent COVID-19. The encoded CDR3 is CASSFQTGSEAFF. The sequenced DNA: TGTGCCAGCAGCTTCCAGACAGGATCCGAAGCTTTCTTT.